A single T cell receptor (beta chain) is shown here with its context. What it recognizes is unknown. Other DNA sequences in the same sample also yield this CDR3. In germline, CDR1 is KGHSH, CDR2 LQKENI. The CDR3 extends over 15 amino acids. The V gene end was trimmed by 3 bases and the J gene end by 0 bases; junction bases not matched to a gene: 4. The PCR used 60 Vbeta and 13 Jbeta primers. Sequencing used immunoSEQ multiplex PCR; TCRdb keeps in-frame clones, though not all of them. Its clone listing holds more than 100,000 clones. The data were obtained in a study of cytomegalovirus exposure and HLA in healthy donors. Study results and caveats: Earlier analysis yielded a pattern in which most TCR beta V segments were productive about 87% or about 30% of the time.

The sample was PBMCs. The origin of this receptor is a woman aged 40 to 55 in good health and CMV-seronegative. The V gene is TRBV18, the J gene TRBJ2-7; 8 bases are a match to TRBD1. The CDR3: CASSPPGQASYEQYF. The CDR3 coding sequence is TGTGCCAGCTCACCCCCGGGACAGGCCTCCTACGAGCAGTACTTC.